This T cell receptor beta chain was obtained from a study of cytomegalovirus exposure and HLA in healthy donors. Both 60 Vbeta primers and 13 Jbeta primers went into the PCR. The repertoire was sequenced with immunoSEQ multiplex PCR; TCRdb's copy has only in-frame clones and lacks some. The sample records 110,000 to 150,000 clones, under 80% being singletons. This clone was counted a few times. Its antigen remains unidentified. The trim removed 5 bases at V and 2 bases at J, leaving 4 bases unmatched. CDR1 and CDR2 (germline): SGHTS, YDEGEE. This CDR3 region has 14 residues. Study conclusions and caveats: Productive status was seen about 90% or about 30% of the time for most TCR beta V segments in an earlier analysis. Certain sequence variants were highly shared and formed a cluster, and this cluster was likely a sequencing artifact. A further, later analysis showed that HLA-associated TCR beta chains (compared with equally common others) were more clonally expanded.

Sequencing was carried out using PBMCs. The chain is built from TRBV5-8 and TRBJ2-3; 8 bases agree with TRBD2. The TCR comes from a woman in her forties or fifties in good health and CMV-seropositive. CDR3 region: CASRGGGYTDTQYF. The CDR3 coding sequence is TGTGCCAGCAGGGGCGGGGGGTACACAGATACGCAGTATTTT. The whole variable domain, filled in from reference TRBV5-8 and TRBJ2-3, reads EAGVTQSPTHLIKTRGQQATLRCSPISGHTSVYWYQQALGLGLQFLLWYDEGEERNRGNFPPRFSGRQFPNYSSELNVNALELEDSALYLCASRGGGYTDTQYFGPGTRLTVL.